Presented here are 5 T cell receptor beta chains from one specimen sequenced in a study of blood T cell repertoires in COVID-19. Generated by immunoSEQ multiplex PCR, the TCRdb table keeps only in-frame clones and is missing some. The data contain approximately 260,000 clones, 80% to 90% of them singletons. Sequencing was done on a sample of peripheral blood. These receptors were taken from a woman in her seventies with COVID-19, enrolled during active disease.

The chain has TRBV19 and TRBJ2-5; D gene ambiguous. This CDR3 region has 15 residues. Trimming stripped 3 bases from V and 0 bases from J, with 11 bases between. Per germline, CDR1 LNHDA and CDR2 SQIVND (reference sequence). CDR3 residues: CASSMVEQYQETQYF. The CDR3 coding sequence is TGTGCCAGTAGTATGGTAGAACAGTACCAAGAGACCCAGTACTTC.

The V call is TRBV5-4, the J call TRBJ2-7, with 10 bases that match TRBD2. CDR1 is SGHNT, CDR2 YYREEE, per germline (reference sequence). CDR3 length: 17 amino acids. Germline trimming cut 2 bases from V and 2 bases from J; bases unmatched to any gene: 10. CDR3 nucleotide sequence: TGTGCCAGCAGCTTCGCACCCCTAGCGGGGGCAGCCTACGAGCAGTACTTC. It encodes CASSFAPLAGAAYEQYF.

This chain uses TRBV3-1 (or the pseudogene TRBV3-2) with TRBJ2-2; possibly TRBD1 for D (6 bases). Germline V lookup: CDR1 LGHDT, CDR2 YNNKEL (reference sequence). V lost 4 bases and J 1 base, leaving 7 bases between the germline ends. The CDR3 runs 14 residues. The CDR3 protein is CASSLQGNTGELFF. The CDR3 DNA reads TGTGCCAGCAGCCTACAGGGGAACACCGGGGAGCTGTTTTTT.

The rearrangement uses TRBV2 and TRBJ2-5; maybe TRBD2 (5 bases). The CDR3 runs to 14 residues. Per the germline V gene, CDR1 is SNHLY and CDR2 is FYNNEI. Trimming took 4 bases from V and 9 from J, leaving 18 bases between them. The CDR3 DNA sequence: TGTGCCAGCAGTGTCCAGCGGCAAGAGACGGCCCAGTACTTC. It encodes CASSVQRQETAQYF.

Only a few counts were recorded for this clone. The V gene is TRBV28, the J gene TRBJ1-5; 7 bases line up with TRBD1. V was pared by 8 bases and J by 3 bases, with 10 bases of the junction left unmatched. The V gene's germline CDR1 is MDHEN and CDR2 SYDVKM. The CDR3 extends over 15 amino acids. Here the CDR3 reads CASARYTGDNQPQHF. The CDR3 region has the DNA TGTGCCAGCGCTAGGTATACAGGGGACAATCAGCCCCAGCATTTT.